The rows below give T cell receptor beta chains drawn from one sample of a study of cytomegalovirus exposure and HLA in healthy donors. Sequenced by immunoSEQ multiplex PCR; TCRdb stores in-frame clones only, minus some. Its table records approximately 180,000 clones. Sequenced: PBMCs. The receptors shown here come from a man younger than 45 in good health and CMV-seronegative. Each CDR3 is given with its conserved first and last residue. Each record gives: V gene, D gene, J gene, CDR3 protein, CDR3 DNA. D genes are given only for firm matches.

TRBV2	NA	TRBJ2-7	CASTGVLGYEQYF	TGTGCCAGCACAGGGGTTCTCGGCTACGAGCAGTACTTC
TRBV28	NA	TRBJ1-5	CASHPDSGNQPQHF	TGTGCCAGCCACCCGGACAGTGGCAATCAGCCCCAGCATTTT
TRBV30	TRBD1	TRBJ1-1	CAWSPGTGAPTEAFF	TGTGCCTGGAGTCCCGGGACAGGCGCTCCGACTGAAGCTTTCTTT
TRBV27	TRBD1	TRBJ2-7	CASTSGQGILF	TGTGCCAGCACCTCGGGACAGGGGATTTTGTTC
TRBV30	NA	TRBJ2-5	CAWSPTGRETQYF	TGTGCCTGGAGCCCAACAGGGAGAGAGACCCAGTACTTC
TRBV16	NA	TRBJ1-5	CASSQSLSNQPQHF	TGTGCCAGCAGCCAATCTCTGAGCAATCAGCCCCAGCATTTT
TRBV6-4	TRBD1	TRBJ1-2	CASSEDGGTGVYGYTF	TGTGCCAGCAGTGAAGACGGCGGGACAGGGGTCTATGGCTACACCTTC
TRBV6-9	NA	TRBJ1-1	CASSNSRDKRKNTEAFF	TGTGCCAGCAGTAATTCTAGGGACAAGAGGAAGAACACTGAAGCTTTCTTT
TRBV27	NA	TRBJ2-2	CASSFPAGELFF	TGTGCCAGCAGTTTTCCCGCCGGGGAGCTGTTTTTT
TRBV27	TRBD1	TRBJ2-2	CASSTIGTGSTGELFF	TGTGCCAGCAGTACCATCGGGACAGGGAGCACCGGGGAGCTGTTTTTT
TRBV7-2	NA	TRBJ1-3	CASSWRTDSGNTIYF	TGTGCCAGCAGCTGGAGGACAGACTCTGGAAACACCATATATTTT
TRBV5-1	TRBD2	TRBJ2-1	CASSPGPSGHNEQFF	TGCGCCAGCAGCCCGGGCCCTAGCGGTCACAATGAGCAGTTCTTC
TRBV5-1	NA	TRBJ2-7	CASSLAVQSYEQYF	TGCGCCAGCAGCTTGGCCGTACAGTCCTACGAGCAGTACTTC
TRBV6-5	TRBD2	TRBJ2-7	CASSWAASGYEQYF	TGTGCCAGCAGTTGGGCGGCTAGCGGTTACGAGCAGTACTTC
TRBV5-3	NA	TRBJ2-7	CARSPRGLPYEQYF	TGTGCCAGAAGCCCCAGAGGGCTTCCCTACGAGCAGTACTTC
TRBV5-6	NA	TRBJ1-2	CASSENDRGGYTF	TGTGCCAGCAGCGAGAATGACCGAGGTGGCTACACCTTC
TRBV14	TRBD1	TRBJ1-4	CASSQLVGRGDSSEKLFF	TGTGCCAGCAGCCAACTCGTCGGCAGGGGGGATTCGAGTGAAAAACTGTTTTTT
TRBV27	NA	TRBJ2-7	CASSFASSSSYEQYF	TGTGCCAGCAGTTTCGCGTCTTCGAGCTCCTACGAGCAGTACTTC
TRBV6-6	NA	TRBJ2-3	CASRDQGDTQYF	TGTGCCAGCAGGGACCAGGGGGATACGCAGTATTTT
TRBV7-8	NA	TRBJ1-1	CASSLVNGNTEAFF	TGTGCCAGCAGCTTAGTAAACGGGAACACTGAAGCTTTCTTT
TRBV7-8	TRBD1	TRBJ1-4	CASSPRQGARNREKLFF	TGTGCCAGCAGCCCCAGACAGGGAGCGCGGAATCGGGAAAAACTGTTTTTT
TRBV29-1	NA	TRBJ2-3	CSGRGGGTDTQYF	TGCAGCGGCCGAGGGGGGGGCACAGATACGCAGTATTTT
TRBV1	NA	TRBJ2-3	CTSSPPPSGSLGDTQYF	TGCACCAGCAGCCCTCCCCCTAGCGGGAGTCTGGGGGATACGCAGTATTTT
TRBV4-3	NA	TRBJ2-3	CASSQDRGGLQGTDTQYF	TGCGCCAGCAGCCAAGACCGGGGTGGGTTACAGGGTACAGATACGCAGTATTTT
TRBV4-2	TRBD2	TRBJ2-2	CASSHTQGASGVTGELFF	TGTGCCAGCAGCCATACTCAAGGGGCTAGCGGGGTTACCGGGGAGCTGTTTTTT
TRBV2	TRBD2	TRBJ2-3	CASSVAGGSLGTQYF	TGTGCCAGCAGTGTAGCGGGAGGATCATTAGGTACGCAGTATTTT
TRBV5-1	NA	TRBJ2-2	CASSLSDLANTGELFF	TGCGCCAGCAGCTTGTCCGATCTAGCGAACACCGGGGAGCTGTTTTTT
TRBV9	NA	TRBJ2-7	CASSVVAGAQSEQYF	TGTGCCAGCAGCGTAGTTGCAGGGGCGCAGAGCGAGCAGTACTTC
TRBV11-2	TRBD1	TRBJ1-1	CASSPIRGRNTEAFF	TGTGCCAGCAGCCCGATAAGGGGGCGGAACACTGAAGCTTTCTTT
TRBV29-1	TRBD2	TRBJ2-1	CSVLAGVEFF	TGCAGCGTCCTAGCGGGGGTCGAATTCTTC
TRBV27	NA	TRBJ1-2	CASSLSWADGYTF	TGTGCCAGCAGTTTATCGTGGGCTGATGGCTACACCTTC
TRBV27	NA	TRBJ1-1	CASSSGKEWDTEAFF	TGTGCCAGCAGTTCCGGGAAGGAGTGGGACACTGAAGCTTTCTTT
TRBV7-2	NA	TRBJ2-7	CASSLLSPPTSQVKYF	TGTGCCAGCAGCTTATTGTCCCCCCCGACAAGTCAGGTTAAGTACTTC
TRBV25-1	NA	TRBJ1-6	CASSEERRGPVSPLHF	TGTGCCAGCAGTGAAGAGAGGCGGGGACCGGTTTCACCCCTCCACTTT
TRBV11-3	TRBD1	TRBJ2-7	CASSPGAGGFYEQYF	TGTGCCAGCAGCCCTGGGGCAGGGGGATTCTACGAGCAGTACTTC
TRBV5-1	NA	TRBJ2-7	CASSSLTGASYEQYF	TGCGCCAGCAGCTCACTCACAGGAGCTTCCTACGAGCAGTACTTC
TRBV27	TRBD1	TRBJ1-2	CASSLFGTGYGYTF	TGTGCCAGCAGTTTATTCGGGACAGGATATGGCTACACCTTC
TRBV4-3	TRBD2	TRBJ2-3	CASSHGGGGTDTQYF	TGCGCCAGCAGCCACGGGGGGGGAGGCACAGATACGCAGTATTTT
TRBV7-8	NA	TRBJ2-6	CASSVTTSSGANVLTF	TGTGCCAGCAGCGTGACAACAAGCTCTGGGGCCAACGTCCTGACTTTC
TRBV10-3	TRBD1	TRBJ2-3	CAISSGGEGTDTQYF	TGTGCCATCAGTTCAGGGGGCGAGGGCACAGATACGCAGTATTTT
TRBV30	TRBD2	TRBJ2-5	CAWSSGTSGSVETQYF	TGTGCCTGGAGCTCCGGGACTAGCGGGAGCGTGGAGACCCAGTACTTC
TRBV29-1	TRBD1	TRBJ1-3	CSVNRGGSGNTIYF	TGCAGCGTGAACAGGGGAGGCAGTGGAAACACCATATATTTT
TRBV6-5	TRBD1	TRBJ1-1	CASSLRQGYTEAFF	TGTGCCAGCAGCCTTCGACAGGGTTACACTGAAGCTTTCTTT
TRBV6-4	TRBD1	TRBJ2-3	CASSAGTGGDTQYF	TGTGCCAGCAGTGCCGGGACAGGAGGAGATACGCAGTATTTT
TRBV19	TRBD2	TRBJ2-5	CASSNLAGGGEDQYF	TGTGCCAGTAGTAATTTAGCGGGAGGGGGGGAGGACCAGTACTTC
TRBV5-1	TRBD1	TRBJ1-4	CASSPGGTGGANEKLFF	TGCGCCAGCAGCCCTGGGGGGACAGGGGGCGCGAATGAAAAACTGTTTTTT
TRBV6-5	TRBD1	TRBJ1-5	CASRGTGASQPQHF	TGTGCCAGCAGGGGGACAGGGGCTAGTCAGCCCCAGCATTTT
TRBV7-6	NA	TRBJ2-5	CASSLYRVETQYF	TGTGCCAGCAGCTTATATCGGGTAGAGACCCAGTACTTC
TRBV6-5	NA	TRBJ2-7	CASSYSSVTGNEQYF	TGTGCCAGCAGTTACTCGTCCGTGACAGGCAACGAGCAGTACTTC
TRBV7-8	NA	TRBJ2-1	CASSKRTRAYNEQFF	TGTGCCAGCAGCAAGAGGACGCGGGCCTACAATGAGCAGTTCTTC
TRBV27	TRBD1	TRBJ1-5	CASSPGQGNPPQHF	TGTGCCAGCAGCCCGGGACAGGGTAATCCGCCCCAGCATTTT
TRBV2	TRBD1	TRBJ1-4	CASSDRGLGGEKLFF	TGTGCCAGCAGTGACAGGGGGCTCGGTGGTGAAAAACTGTTTTTT
TRBV5-1	NA	TRBJ2-3	CASSLALEQYTDTQYF	TGCGCCAGCAGCTTGGCCTTGGAACAGTACACAGATACGCAGTATTTT
TRBV28	TRBD2	TRBJ2-7	CASSPWGGNYEQYF	TGTGCCAGCAGCCCTTGGGGGGGTAACTACGAGCAGTACTTC
TRBV19	NA	TRBJ1-1	CASTIGQLNTEAFF	TGTGCCAGTACTATTGGACAGCTGAACACTGAAGCTTTCTTT